Following are 4 T cell receptor beta chains from one sample sequenced in a study of identical twins. TCRdb processed the 5' RACE reads anew with MiXCR; each CDR3 protein has one entry. The sample records about 470,000 distinct CDR3 sequences, about 24% being singletons. Separately, the same data were catalogued under a study of T cells expressing NK-cell markers.

The material sequenced was CD4+ T cells sorted from blood. These receptors were obtained from a woman aged 18-29 years in good health.

Worth noting for this clonotype: One junction end disagrees with the germline gene, perhaps due to a read error. V usage is TRBV5-5 and J usage is TRBJ2-2; D uncertain. Germline CDR1 reads SGHKS; CDR2 reads YYEKEE (reference sequence). This CDR3 region has 15 residues. This CDR3 reads CAISPGLRGTGELFF. The CDR3 bases are TGTGCCATCAGCCCTGGCCTCCGAGGCACCGGGGAGCTGTTTTTT.

The rearrangement links TRBV12-3 or TRBV12-4 to TRBJ1-5, with TRBD1 as a possible D gene (6 bases). CDR3 length: 15 amino acids. With 5 bases removed from V and 3 bases from J, the gap between germline ends came to 14 bases. CDR3 region: CASSPRGGPNQPQHF. CDR3 sequence (DNA): TGTGCCAGCAGTCCCCGCGGGGGGCCCAATCAGCCCCAGCATTTT.

This clonotype has only a few counts. This CDR3 reads CASRGWASGGTGELFF. CDR3 bases: TGTGCCAGCCGGGGCTGGGCTAGTGGGGGGACCGGGGAGCTGTTTTTT. This chain joins TRBV6-1 and TRBJ2-2; D possibly corresponds to TRBD2 (6 bases). Trimming pared 8 bases from V and 5 bases from J, leaving 21 bases between. CDR3 length: 16 amino acids. Germline V gives CDR1 MNHNS, CDR2 SASEGT.

Written as DNA, the CDR3 is TGTGCCAGTGGGACAGGGGGCGCGCAGCCCCAGCATTTT. Amino acid sequence: CASGTGGAQPQHF. V usage is TRBV6-1 and J usage is TRBJ1-5; 12 nucleotides agree with TRBD1. Losses at the gene ends were 9 bases for V and 7 bases for J; bases not matched to a gene: 4. The CDR3 has 13 amino acids. Germline V gene data show CDR1 as MNHNS and CDR2 as SASEGT.